The 27 T cell receptor beta chains presented below share a single source sample, sequenced in a study of blood T cell repertoires in COVID-19. The data were produced by immunoSEQ multiplex PCR, yet TCRdb's version contains in-frame clones alone and is incomplete. The repertoire consists of about 67,000 clones, with roughly nine tenths occurring once and the leading ten covering roughly 4%. Material for sequencing was peripheral blood. Receptors were obtained from a man in his fifties with active COVID-19.

CDR3 bases: TGTGCCAGCAGCGTCAGCGGGGGCGCGGAGACCCAGTACTTC. This encodes CASSVSGGAETQYF. V is TRBV9 and J is TRBJ2-5, with TRBD2 matching 8 bases. The V and J ends lost 2 bases and 5 bases, in that order; junction bases with no gene match: 5. The CDR3 spans 14 residues. Germline CDR1 and CDR2: SGDLS and YYNGEE.

The V gene is TRBV11-2, the J gene TRBJ1-1; D gene uncertain. Trimming cost V 1 base and J 1 base, with 7 bases left between them. The CDR3 consists of 14 residues. The germline CDR1 and CDR2 sequences are SGHAT and FQNNGV. CDR3 in amino acids: CASSLGTANTEAFF. CDR3 bases: TGTGCCAGCAGCTTAGGGACTGCGAACACTGAAGCTTTCTTT.

This rearrangement joins TRBV7-2 to TRBJ1-1, with a possible D match to TRBD1 (5 bases). This CDR3 spans 13 amino acids. Trimming pared 2 bases from V and 1 base from J, leaving 5 bases between. Germline loops: CDR1 SGHTA, CDR2 FQGNSA. The CDR3 DNA sequence: TGTGCCAGCAGCTTAAGGGGGAACACTGAAGCTTTCTTT. It translates to CASSLRGNTEAFF.

The chain links TRBV30 to TRBJ2-7; 10 bases map to TRBD1. Germline lookup yields CDR1 GTSNPN and CDR2 SVGIG (reference sequence). Trimming removed 8 bases from V and 2 bases from J; junction bases left unmatched: 12. This CDR3 has 15 amino acids. In DNA, the CDR3 is TGTGCCGCCGTTACCCGGGACAGGGGAACCTACGAGCAGTACTTC. It specifies CAAVTRDRGTYEQYF.

The chain has TRBV28 and TRBJ2-7, with D possibly being TRBD2 (6 bases). The ends were cut back, 1 base at V and 0 bases at J, with 10 bases in the middle. The V gene's germline CDR1 is MDHEN and CDR2 SYDVKM. The CDR3 runs 15 residues. CDR3 DNA: TGTGCCAGCAGTTTATTTGGGGGAGGCTCCTACGAGCAGTACTTC. This gives the protein CASSLFGGGSYEQYF. Full variable domain (outside the CDR3, taken from reference TRBV28 and TRBJ2-7): DVKVTQSSRYLVKRTGEKVFLECVQDMDHENMFWYRQDPGLGLRLIYFSYDVKMKEKGDIPEGYSVSREKKERFSLILESASTNQTSMYLCASSLFGGGSYEQYFGPGTRLTVT.

This sequence joins TRBV2 and TRBJ1-5; D unclear. Per the germline V gene, CDR1 is SNHLY and CDR2 is FYNNEI. V lost 0 bases and J lost 1, with 7 bases in between. The CDR3 runs 15 residues. CDR3 sequence reads: CASSEALGSNQPQHF. The CDR3, as DNA: TGTGCCAGCAGTGAAGCGCTTGGCAGCAATCAGCCCCAGCATTTT.

The rearrangement uses TRBV28 and TRBJ2-1; TRBD2 aligns across 13 bases. CDR1 and CDR2 from the germline V gene are MDHEN and SYDVKM. There are 19 residues in the CDR3. Trimming took 6 bases from V and 1 from J; bases not matched to a gene: 12. As DNA, the CDR3 is TGTGCCAGCAGCTCGGGACTAGCGGGAAGTCTGCGGTCCTACAATGAGCAGTTCTTC. Translated, it gives CASSSGLAGSLRSYNEQFF. Using reference TRBV28 and TRBJ2-1 for the parts outside the CDR3, the full variable domain is DVKVTQSSRYLVKRTGEKVFLECVQDMDHENMFWYRQDPGLGLRLIYFSYDVKMKEKGDIPEGYSVSREKKERFSLILESASTNQTSMYLCASSSGLAGSLRSYNEQFFGPGTRLTVL.

V and J are TRBV7-8 and TRBJ2-7, with 10 bases aligning to TRBD2. CDR1 and CDR2 from the germline V gene are SGHVS and FQNEAQ. V lost 5 bases to trimming and J lost 5 bases; unmatched junction nucleotides: 3. This CDR3 is 13 amino acids long. The CDR3 spells CASSRGLADEQYF. For the CDR3, the DNA is TGTGCCAGCAGCCGCGGACTAGCGGACGAGCAGTACTTC.

The chain employs TRBV6-2 or TRBV6-3 and TRBJ2-7, with a weak D call TRBD2 (5 bases). The germline gives CDR1 MNHEY, CDR2 SVGEGT. The ends were cut back, 2 bases at V and 7 bases at J, with 15 bases in the middle. CDR3 size: 14 residues. This CDR3 reads CASSYGLSYDEQYF. The CDR3 DNA is TGTGCCAGCAGTTACGGACTTAGCTACGATGAGCAGTACTTC.

V and J are TRBV6-5 and TRBJ1-1, with 7 bases matching TRBD1. Germline CDR1 is MNHEY and CDR2 is SVGAGI. CDR3 length: 14 residues. The trim removed 6 bases at V and 0 bases at J, leaving 4 bases unmatched. CDR3 DNA: TGTGCCAGCAGGTCGACAGGGATGAACACTGAAGCTTTCTTT. Amino acids: CASRSTGMNTEAFF.

The chain recombines TRBV30 with TRBJ2-7, with TRBD1 identical over 9 bases. CDR1 is GTSNPN, CDR2 SVGIG, per germline (reference sequence). The CDR3 is 15 residues long. Trimming at V came to 4 bases and at J to 6 bases, leaving 13 bases not matched to a gene. The DNA of the CDR3 is TGTGCCTGGACCCCCGTCGGACAGGGGTACGGCGAGCAGTACTTC. It translates to CAWTPVGQGYGEQYF.

The rearrangement joins TRBV11-2 to TRBJ2-2, with 9 bases lining up with TRBD1. Trimming took 5 bases from V and 8 from J; bases not matched to a gene: 6. The CDR3 has 14 amino acids. Germline CDR1 and CDR2: SGHAT and FQNNGV. The chain's CDR3 is CASSAGTGWGELFF. The CDR3 DNA reads TGTGCCAGCAGCGCCGGGACAGGGTGGGGGGAGCTGTTTTTT.

This clone was found once. At one of its ends the junction is not consistent with the germline gene, which may arise from a read error. The chain combines TRBV18 with TRBJ1-2; 8 bases match TRBD1. The length of the CDR3 is 14 residues. Per the germline V gene, CDR1 is KGHSH and CDR2 is LQKENI. The CDR3 bases are TGTGCCAGCTTACCACCGGACAGGGCTGCGGGCTACACCTTC. Encoded protein: CASLPPDRAAGYTF.

This clone was seen more than once but under ten times. The CDR3 DNA reads TGCGCCAGCAGCTCGGACGGGGTGGATTCACCCCTCCACTTT. Amino acid sequence: CASSSDGVDSPLHF. J is TRBJ1-6 and V is TRBV5-1, with D hard to call. The V end was cut by 3 bases, the J end by 8 bases, with 12 bases between. Per germline, CDR1 SGHRS and CDR2 YFSETQ. The CDR3 length is 14 residues.

The chain recombines TRBV7-3 with TRBJ2-3, with 7 positions matching TRBD2. Unmatched junction bases numbered 6, after V lost 3 bases and J lost 3 bases. The CDR3 loop spans 15 amino acids. Germline assignment: CDR1 SGHTA and CDR2 FQGTGA. CDR3 residues: CASSFVSGGTDTQYF. The CDR3 DNA reads TGTGCCAGCAGCTTTGTATCGGGGGGAACAGATACGCAGTATTTT.

This clone was counted once. The chain joins TRBV4-1 to TRBJ2-3; 9 nucleotides match TRBD2. This CDR3 is built from 17 residues. V lost 4 bases to trimming and J lost 6 bases; unmatched junction nucleotides: 14. Per germline, CDR1 MGHRA and CDR2 YSYEKL. Written as DNA, the CDR3 is TGCGCCAGCAGCCTCCGCGCCTCCCTAGCGGGATTGGATACGCAGTATTTT. Translating it yields CASSLRASLAGLDTQYF.

The chain recombines TRBV19 with TRBJ2-7; 8 positions match TRBD1. The CDR3 is 15 residues long. The V segment lost 4 bases and the J segment 4 bases; nucleotides outside the gene matches: 9. Germline CDR1 is LNHDA and CDR2 is SQIVND (reference sequence). The CDR3 sequence: CASSKETGAPYEQYF. The CDR3 nucleotides read TGTGCCAGTAGTAAGGAGACAGGGGCGCCTTACGAGCAGTACTTC.

The V and J genes are TRBV10-3 and TRBJ1-2, with unresolved D. The length of the CDR3 is 12 residues. With 0 bases removed from V and 7 bases from J, the gap between germline ends came to 6 bases. CDR1 is ENHRY, CDR2 SYGVKD, per germline. The CDR3 region is CAISESGSGYTF. In DNA form, the CDR3 reads TGTGCCATCAGTGAGTCCGGGAGTGGCTACACCTTC.

V usage is TRBV7-2 and J usage is TRBJ1-1; possible D gene TRBD1, 5 bases. Germline CDR1 reads SGHTA; CDR2 reads FQGNSA. V shed 0 bases and J shed 5 bases, with 13 bases lying between them. CDR3 size: 15 residues. CDR3 in DNA: TGTGCCAGCAGCTTAGCCGACGGGGGGGTAACTGAAGCTTTCTTT. Translating gives CASSLADGGVTEAFF.

This clone has just a few counts. The chain links TRBV14 to TRBJ1-6; no definite D call. V was trimmed by 4 bases and J by 7 bases, leaving 11 bases between them. There are 14 residues in the CDR3. Germline CDR1 is SGHDN and CDR2 is FVKESK. This CDR3 reads CASSREIRNSPLHF. The DNA for the CDR3 is TGTGCCAGCAGCCGGGAGATTAGGAATTCACCCCTCCACTTT.

This clone was counted a few times. This sequence joins TRBV3-1 (or the pseudogene TRBV3-2) and TRBJ1-2; a weak D match, TRBD1 (5 bases). Trimming took off 2 bases at V and 8 bases at J, with 12 bases between the two ends. This CDR3 contains 13 residues. CDR1 is LGHDT, CDR2 YNNKEL, per germline (reference sequence). CDR3 nucleotides: TGTGCCAGCAGCCAACGTTCTTACAGGGGCTACACCTTC. It yields the protein CASSQRSYRGYTF.

The chain carries TRBV6-5 and TRBJ1-2; 7 bases fit TRBD1. The ends lost 6 bases at V and 3 bases at J; junction bases unmatched: 4. Per germline, CDR1 MNHEY and CDR2 SVGAGI. The CDR3 runs 13 residues. The CDR3 here is CASSRGLDYGYTF. CDR3 DNA sequence: TGTGCCAGCAGCAGGGGGTTGGACTATGGCTACACCTTC.

The V call is TRBV6-2 or TRBV6-3, the J call TRBJ2-1, with 10 bases that match TRBD2. The V and J ends lost 2 bases and 10 bases, in that order; junction bases with no gene match: 8. The CDR3 contains 15 residues. Germline CDR1 MNHEY, CDR2 SVGEGT. CDR3: CASSYTAGGPQEQFF. The CDR3 DNA follows: TGTGCCAGCAGTTACACAGCGGGAGGGCCACAGGAGCAGTTCTTC.

The J gene is TRBJ1-2, the V gene TRBV4-2, with a tentative D call TRBD1 (6 bases). V dropped 1 base and J dropped 0 bases, with 12 bases sitting between them. This CDR3 has 16 residues. The germline V gene encodes CDR1 LGHNA and CDR2 YNFKEQ. CDR3 DNA sequence: TGTGCCAGCAGCCAAGGCCCGTGGGGGCCTAACTATGGCTACACCTTC. This gives the protein CASSQGPWGPNYGYTF.

This clone occurred once. This rearrangement joins TRBV7-8 to TRBJ1-2; perhaps TRBD1 as D (5 bases). The CDR3 is 13 residues long. Trimming left V 5 bases short and J 4 bases short, with 11 bases between. Germline V CDR1 and CDR2: SGHVS, FQNEAQ. CDR3 DNA sequence: TGTGCCAGCAGCGACCGACAGTTCTATGGCTACACCTTC. This codes for CASSDRQFYGYTF.

This chain joins TRBV11-3 and TRBJ2-2; 7 bases are a match to TRBD1. V shed 5 bases and J 3 bases; nucleotides not matched to a gene: 12. This CDR3 is built from 17 residues. CDR1 and CDR2 (germline): SGHNT, YENEEA. For the CDR3, the DNA is TGTGCCAGCAGCCCCAAGTTAAGAGACAGGGACACCGGGGAGCTGTTTTTT. This sequence encodes CASSPKLRDRDTGELFF.

The chain's CDR3 is CASSLATGGTEAFF. The DNA for the CDR3 is TGTGCCAGCAGCTTAGCGACAGGGGGCACTGAAGCTTTCTTT. The chain has TRBV7-8 and TRBJ1-1, with 9 bases that match TRBD1. The CDR3 runs to 14 residues. J gave up 4 bases and V 0 bases, and 0 bases lay outside the gene matches. Looked up from germline, CDR1 is SGHVS and CDR2 is FQNEAQ.